This passage covers 26 T cell receptor beta chains from one sample sequenced in a study of T cell repertoires in cytomegalovirus infection. TCRdb used MiXCR to reprocess the reads, holding one entry per CDR3 protein. Of 380,000 or so distinct CDR3 sequences in the sample, about 35% are singletons; the top ten hold 13%. Their cognate antigens are unknown. Material: cultured PBMCs, obtained from culture after CMV antigen stimulation. These receptors all come from a human donor in good health (CMV status not recorded). Some clones in this sample may be carry-over from other donors' samples.

The rearrangement uses TRBV12-3 or TRBV12-4 and TRBJ2-3, with D possibly being TRBD2 (6 bases). The V and J ends lost 3 bases and 2 bases respectively, with 12 bases between them. This CDR3 spans 15 amino acids. The CDR3 nucleotides are TGTGCCAGCAGTTTGGAGGGTCTACCCACAGATACGCAGTATTTT. It translates to CASSLEGLPTDTQYF.

The V call is TRBV27, the J call TRBJ1-2; TRBD1 agrees at 8 bases. Trimming removed 3 bases from V and 8 bases from J; junction bases left unmatched: 8. The CDR3 sequence is 14 residues long. Germline V gene lookup returns CDR1 MNHEY and CDR2 SMNVEV (reference sequence). The CDR3 DNA is TGTGCCAGCAGTTTGCCTCGACAGGGGAGCGGCTACACCTTC. Protein sequence: CASSLPRQGSGYTF.

This clonotype was picked up a small number of times. The genes are TRBV27 and TRBJ2-7, with 13 nucleotides matching TRBD2. Looked up from germline, CDR1 is MNHEY and CDR2 is SMNVEV (reference sequence). The V segment lost 7 bases and the J segment 2 bases; nucleotides outside the gene matches: 11. This CDR3 contains 17 residues. CDR3 DNA: TGTGCCAGCATTCGGACTAGCGGGAGTTCCCATGCCTACGAGCAGTACTTC. This gives the protein CASIRTSGSSHAYEQYF.

The chain has TRBV7-8 and TRBJ1-3; 8 nucleotides align to TRBD1. The CDR3 is 15 residues long. The germline V gene has CDR1 SGHVS and CDR2 FQNEAQ. Germline trimming cut 4 bases from V and 3 bases from J; bases unmatched to any gene: 5. The CDR3 nucleotides read TGTGCCAGCAGCTACCGGACAGGGAATGGAAACACCATATATTTT. Encoded protein: CASSYRTGNGNTIYF.

This sequence joins TRBV7-2 and TRBJ1-2, with D tentatively TRBD1 (6 bases). The CDR3 is 15 residues long. V shed 5 bases and J shed 4 bases, with 17 bases lying between them. Germline CDR1 SGHTA, CDR2 FQGNSA. CDR3 in amino acids: CASSPMGRGVYGYTF. As DNA, the CDR3 is TGTGCCAGCAGCCCCATGGGGAGGGGGGTCTATGGCTACACCTTC.

The chain combines TRBV6-8 with TRBJ2-7; D call uncertain. Germline V lookup: CDR1 MNHGY, CDR2 SAAAGT. V was trimmed by 8 bases and J by 1 base, leaving 24 bases between them. This CDR3 has 17 amino acids. CDR3 amino acids: CASPRPERVGISYEQYV. DNA for the CDR3: TGTGCCAGCCCACGACCGGAAAGAGTGGGTATATCCTACGAGCAGTACGTC.

This clonotype was picked up a small number of times. DNA of the CDR3: TGTGCCAGCGTGGGACCGGGACAGGGGAATTATGAGCAGTTCTTC. This gives the protein CASVGPGQGNYEQFF. The chain has TRBV7-9 and TRBJ2-1, with 10 nucleotides matching TRBD1. Germline loops: CDR1 SEHNR, CDR2 FQNEAQ (reference sequence). V trimming: 8 bases; J trimming: 8 bases; junction bases outside the gene matches: 12. The CDR3 is 15 residues long.

This clonotype has just a few counts. The genes are TRBV6-8 and TRBJ2-5, with a tentative D call TRBD2 (5 bases). CDR3 length equals 16 residues. Germline CDR1 MNHGY, CDR2 SAAAGT. V gave up 6 bases and J gave up 5 bases, with 22 bases separating them. CDR3 nucleotide sequence: TGTGCCAGCAGCCACTGGTCGGACTGGGGAATTGAGACCCAGTACTTC. It yields the protein CASSHWSDWGIETQYF.

This clonotype was counted only a few times. V gene TRBV19 combines with J gene TRBJ2-1, with 11 bases fitting TRBD1. J was trimmed by 2 bases and V by 4 bases; bases with no gene match: 16. The CDR3 extends over 20 amino acids. The germline CDR1 and CDR2 sequences are LNHDA and SQIVND (reference sequence). The CDR3 nucleotides are TGTGCCAGTAGTACCCCCTCGGGACAGGGGGAAGAGAACACCTACAATGAGCAGTTCTTC. This translates into CASSTPSGQGEENTYNEQFF.

This clonotype was counted only a few times. This chain uses TRBV2 with TRBJ2-7, with D possibly matching TRBD1 (7 bases). V dropped 8 bases and J dropped 1 base, with 21 bases sitting between them. Germline values: CDR1 SNHLY, CDR2 FYNNEI. The CDR3 has 16 amino acids. The CDR3 DNA reads TGTGCCAGCCGTCTCCGTGTGACAGGGACTTCCTACGAGCAGTACTTC. Amino acids: CASRLRVTGTSYEQYF.

This clonotype showed up many times. The V gene is TRBV6-6, the J gene TRBJ1-5; the D gene is possibly TRBD1 (5 bases). Trimming took 2 bases from V and 4 from J, leaving 9 bases between them. The CDR3 contains 14 residues. Germline assignment: CDR1 MNHNY and CDR2 SVGAGI (reference sequence). As DNA, the CDR3 is TGTGCCAGCAGTTACGACAGATTAAATCAGCCCCAGCATTTT. This encodes CASSYDRLNQPQHF.

This clonotype was picked up many times. The rearrangement uses TRBV12-3 or TRBV12-4 and TRBJ1-2; 11 bases line up with TRBD1. With 5 bases clipped from V and 8 bases from J, the junction kept 1 base outside the gene matches. This CDR3 region has 12 residues. CDR3: CASSRTGGGYTF. In DNA, the CDR3 is TGTGCCAGCAGTCGGACAGGGGGCGGCTACACCTTC.

In its sample, this clonotype was seen a few times. This CDR3 reads CASSLGPAVDEQFF. Written as DNA, the CDR3 is TGTGCCAGCAGTTTAGGTCCAGCTGTGGATGAGCAGTTCTTC. The chain carries TRBV12-3 or TRBV12-4 and TRBJ2-1; D not certain. The CDR3 sequence is 14 residues long. V shed 1 base and J shed 8 bases, with 12 bases lying between them.

V and J are TRBV6-1 and TRBJ2-7; the D gene could be TRBD1 or TRBD2 (6 bases each). CDR1 MNHNS and CDR2 SASEGT come from the germline V gene. The length of the CDR3 is 15 residues. Trimming left V 1 base short and J 5 bases short, with 15 bases between. The CDR3 DNA reads TGTGCCAGCAGTGAAGTGGGGGCTAGCGCCCACGAGCAGTACTTC. Encoded protein: CASSEVGASAHEQYF.

The chain uses TRBV14 and TRBJ2-2; D unclear. The V gene lost 1 base and the J gene lost 0 bases, with 12 bases spanning the gap. Germline assignment: CDR1 SGHDN and CDR2 FVKESK. This CDR3 contains 17 residues. The CDR3 here is CASSQVRRIANTGELFF. CDR3 coding DNA: TGTGCCAGCAGCCAAGTAAGACGTATCGCGAACACCGGGGAGCTGTTTTTT.

V is TRBV6-2 or TRBV6-3 and J is TRBJ1-1; weak D call: TRBD1 (5 bases). Germline V CDR1 and CDR2: MNHEY, SVGEGT. Trimming pared 0 bases from V and 8 bases from J, leaving 13 bases between. The CDR3 extends over 14 amino acids. CDR3 in amino acids: CASSYSKSRAEAFF. CDR3 coding DNA: TGTGCCAGCAGTTACTCGAAATCCAGGGCGGAAGCTTTCTTT.

V gene TRBV27 combines with J gene TRBJ2-7; 7 nucleotides line up with TRBD1. Trimming removed 7 bases from V and 5 bases from J; junction bases left unmatched: 14. CDR1 is MNHEY, CDR2 SMNVEV, per germline (reference sequence). The length of the CDR3 is 15 residues. The CDR3 bases are TGTGCCAGCACCGCAGACAGGGCCAACTTCCACGAGCAGTACTTC. Its protein is CASTADRANFHEQYF.

This clonotype was seen ten or more times. V is TRBV7-3 and J is TRBJ1-4, with 7 bases fitting TRBD1. V was clipped by 3 bases and J by 8 bases; unmatched bases: 12. CDR3 length: 16 residues. Germline CDR1 is SGHTA and CDR2 is FQGTGA. The CDR3 nucleotides are TGTGCCAGCAGCTTTACTCGGGACAGACGACGAGAAAAACTGTTTTTT. This sequence encodes CASSFTRDRRREKLFF.

This clonotype was observed a handful of times. The chain links TRBV7-9 to TRBJ2-7; either TRBD1 or TRBD2 may supply D (5 bases each). Germline-derived CDR1 and CDR2 are SEHNR and FQNEAQ (reference sequence). V was cut by 5 bases and J by 4 bases, with 12 bases left in between. The CDR3 covers 13 residues. The CDR3 region has the DNA TGTGCCAGCAGCCACCGAGGGGAGTACGAGCAGTACTTC. Protein: CASSHRGEYEQYF.

This chain uses TRBV4-1 with TRBJ1-2; no definite D call. V was clipped by 0 bases and J by 4 bases, with 6 bases between them. The CDR3 has 13 amino acids. Germline V lookup: CDR1 MGHRA, CDR2 YSYEKL. DNA for the CDR3: TGCGCCAGCAGCCAAGATGCCAGCTATGGCTACACCTTC. Protein product: CASSQDASYGYTF.

The chain joins TRBV4-3 to TRBJ2-1; TRBD2 matches 9 bases. With V trimmed by 0 bases and J by 7 bases, 7 bases remained unmatched. CDR3 length: 16 amino acids. Germline CDR1 is LGHNA and CDR2 is YSLEER. The CDR3 loop is CASSQDGLAGLNEQFF. The CDR3 DNA reads as TGCGCCAGCAGCCAAGATGGGCTAGCGGGGTTAAATGAGCAGTTCTTC.

This clonotype was seen a single time. V is TRBV11-3 and J is TRBJ2-6; 8 nucleotides match TRBD2. The CDR3 is made up of 20 amino acids. V lost 0 bases and J lost 4; bases outside the gene matches: 14. Per germline, CDR1 SGHNT and CDR2 YENEEA. The CDR3 nucleotides read TGTGCCAGCAGCTTAGACTTCGGCGGGAGGTACTGGAAGGGGGCCAACGTCCTGACTTTC. Protein sequence: CASSLDFGGRYWKGANVLTF.

The genes are TRBV6-5 and TRBJ1-2; 10 positions agree with TRBD1. The germline V gene has CDR1 MNHEY and CDR2 SVGAGI. The CDR3 spans 16 residues. Trimming at V came to 5 bases and at J to 7 bases, leaving 13 bases not matched to a gene. DNA of the CDR3: TGTGCCAGCAGTCCCGGACAGGGGGGACCTGGGGGTGGCTACACCTTC. Translating gives CASSPGQGGPGGGYTF.

The chain recombines TRBV20-1 with TRBJ2-7; D tentatively reads TRBD1 or TRBD2 (5 bases each). Germline V lookup: CDR1 DFQATT, CDR2 SNEGSKA (reference sequence). This CDR3 is 12 amino acids long. V was clipped by 6 bases and J by 6 bases, with 15 bases between them. The CDR3 protein is CSALRDRGEQYF. In DNA, the CDR3 is TGCAGTGCACTCCGGGACCGGGGCGAGCAGTACTTC.

This clonotype was detected a few times. This chain links TRBV4-3 with TRBJ2-7; 8 bases fit TRBD2. Losses at the gene ends were 4 bases for V and 2 bases for J; bases not matched to a gene: 13. The CDR3 is 17 amino acids. CDR1 is LGHNA, CDR2 YSLEER, per germline. The CDR3 bases are TGCGCCAGCAGCCTCAAACTAGCGGCGGGAGATGCCTACGAGCAGTACGTC. This sequence encodes CASSLKLAAGDAYEQYV.

This clonotype was counted only a few times. V and J are TRBV19 and TRBJ2-4; 7 bases line up with TRBD1. Germline V gives CDR1 LNHDA, CDR2 SQIVND (reference sequence). After removal of 5 bases from V and 0 bases from J, the junction contained 10 bases not matched to a gene. The CDR3 extends over 17 amino acids. CDR3 protein: CASSPTGTAEAKNIQYF. The CDR3 nucleotides read TGTGCCAGTAGTCCAACCGGGACAGCAGAAGCCAAAAACATTCAGTACTTC.